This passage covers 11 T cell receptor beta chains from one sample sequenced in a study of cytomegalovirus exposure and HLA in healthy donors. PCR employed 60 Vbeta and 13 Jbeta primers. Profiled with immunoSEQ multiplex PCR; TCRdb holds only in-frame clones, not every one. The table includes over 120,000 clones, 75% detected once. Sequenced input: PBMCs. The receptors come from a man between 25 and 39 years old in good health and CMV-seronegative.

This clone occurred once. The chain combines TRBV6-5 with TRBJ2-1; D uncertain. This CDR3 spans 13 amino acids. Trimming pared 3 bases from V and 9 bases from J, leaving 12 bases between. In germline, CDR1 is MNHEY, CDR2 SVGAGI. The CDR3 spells CASSYSRRGEQFF. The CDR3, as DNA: TGTGCCAGCAGTTATAGCAGAAGAGGTGAGCAGTTCTTC.

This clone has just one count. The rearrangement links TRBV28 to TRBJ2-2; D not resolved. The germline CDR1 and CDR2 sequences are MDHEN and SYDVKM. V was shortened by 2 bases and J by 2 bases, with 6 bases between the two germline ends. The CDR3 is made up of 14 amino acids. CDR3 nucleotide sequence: TGTGCCAGCAGTTTACATCCCAACACCGGGGAGCTGTTTTTT. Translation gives CASSLHPNTGELFF.

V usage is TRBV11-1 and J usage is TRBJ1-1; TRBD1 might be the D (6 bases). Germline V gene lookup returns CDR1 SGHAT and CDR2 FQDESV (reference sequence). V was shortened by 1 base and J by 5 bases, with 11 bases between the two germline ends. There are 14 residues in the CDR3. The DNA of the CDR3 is TGTGCCAGCAGCTTAGGCGAAGGGGGAACTGAAGCTTTCTTT. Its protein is CASSLGEGGTEAFF.

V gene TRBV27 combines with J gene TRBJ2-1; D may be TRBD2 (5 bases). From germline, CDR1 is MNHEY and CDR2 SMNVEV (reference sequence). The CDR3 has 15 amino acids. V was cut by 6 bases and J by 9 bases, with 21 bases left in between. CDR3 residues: CASSRGVSGRSEQFF. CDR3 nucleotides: TGTGCCAGCAGCCGAGGAGTATCGGGAAGGAGTGAGCAGTTCTTC.

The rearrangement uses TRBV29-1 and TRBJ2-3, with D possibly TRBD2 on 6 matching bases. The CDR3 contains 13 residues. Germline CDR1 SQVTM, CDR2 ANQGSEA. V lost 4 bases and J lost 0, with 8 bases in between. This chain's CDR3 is CSVGEVSTDTQYF. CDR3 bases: TGCAGCGTTGGGGAGGTTAGCACAGATACGCAGTATTTT.

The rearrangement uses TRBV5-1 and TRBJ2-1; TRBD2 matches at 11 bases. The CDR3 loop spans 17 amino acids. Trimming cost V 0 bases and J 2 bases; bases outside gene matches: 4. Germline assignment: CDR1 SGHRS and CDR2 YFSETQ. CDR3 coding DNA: TGCGCCAGCAGCTTGGGTGGGACTAGCGGAACCTACAATGAGCAGTTCTTC. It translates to CASSLGGTSGTYNEQFF.

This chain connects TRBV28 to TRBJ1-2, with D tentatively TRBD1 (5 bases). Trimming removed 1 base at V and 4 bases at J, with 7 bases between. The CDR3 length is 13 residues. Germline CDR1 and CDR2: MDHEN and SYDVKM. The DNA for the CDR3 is TGTGCCAGCAGTTTATACCAGGGCTATGGCTACACCTTC. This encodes CASSLYQGYGYTF.

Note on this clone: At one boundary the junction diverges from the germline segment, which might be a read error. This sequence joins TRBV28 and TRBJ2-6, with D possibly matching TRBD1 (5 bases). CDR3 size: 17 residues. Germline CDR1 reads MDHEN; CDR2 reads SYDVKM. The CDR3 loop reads CASRILSADSGANGLTF. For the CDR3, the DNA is TGTGCCAGCAGAATCCTCTCCGCGGATTCTGGGGCCAACGGCCTGACTTTC.

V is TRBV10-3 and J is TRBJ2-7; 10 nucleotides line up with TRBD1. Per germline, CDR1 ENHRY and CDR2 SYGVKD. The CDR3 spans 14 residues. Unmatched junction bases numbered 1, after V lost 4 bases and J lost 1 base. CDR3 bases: TGTGCCATCAGTGCGGACAGGGGGTCCTACGAGCAGTACTTC. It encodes CAISADRGSYEQYF.

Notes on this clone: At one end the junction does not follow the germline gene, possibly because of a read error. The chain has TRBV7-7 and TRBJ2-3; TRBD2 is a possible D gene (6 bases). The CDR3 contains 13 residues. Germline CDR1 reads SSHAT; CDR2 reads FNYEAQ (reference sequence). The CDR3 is CAGSLGGADTQYF. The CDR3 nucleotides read TGTGCCGGCAGCCTCGGAGGGGCAGATACGCAGTATTTT.

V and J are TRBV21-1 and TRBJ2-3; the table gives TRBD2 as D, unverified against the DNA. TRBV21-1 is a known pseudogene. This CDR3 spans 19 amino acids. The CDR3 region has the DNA TGTGCCAGCAGCAAGGGCTTGGGACTAGCCCCTGGTTGGACAGATACGCAGTATTTT. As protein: CASSKGLGLAPGWTDTQYF.